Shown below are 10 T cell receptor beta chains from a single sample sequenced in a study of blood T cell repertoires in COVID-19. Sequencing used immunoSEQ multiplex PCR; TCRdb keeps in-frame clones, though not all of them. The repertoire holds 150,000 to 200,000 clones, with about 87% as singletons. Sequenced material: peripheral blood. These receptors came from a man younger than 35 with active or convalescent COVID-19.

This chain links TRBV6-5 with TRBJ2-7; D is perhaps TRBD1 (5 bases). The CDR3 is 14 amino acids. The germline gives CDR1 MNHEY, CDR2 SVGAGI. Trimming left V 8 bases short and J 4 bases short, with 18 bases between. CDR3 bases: TGTGCCAGCCAAGGGGTCTCCAGGCAATACGAGCAGTACGTC. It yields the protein CASQGVSRQYEQYV.

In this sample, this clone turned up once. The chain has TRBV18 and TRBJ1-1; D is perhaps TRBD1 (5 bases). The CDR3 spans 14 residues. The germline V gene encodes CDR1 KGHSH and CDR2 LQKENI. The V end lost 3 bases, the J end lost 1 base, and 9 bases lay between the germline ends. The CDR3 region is CASSPDGGNTEAFF. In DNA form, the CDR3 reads TGTGCCAGCTCACCGGACGGGGGGAACACTGAAGCTTTCTTT.

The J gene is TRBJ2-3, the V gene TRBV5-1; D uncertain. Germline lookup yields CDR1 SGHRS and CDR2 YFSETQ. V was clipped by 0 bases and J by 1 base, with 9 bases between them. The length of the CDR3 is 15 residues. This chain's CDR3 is CASSLVGPGTDTQYF. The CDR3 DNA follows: TGCGCCAGCAGCTTGGTTGGCCCAGGCACAGATACGCAGTATTTT.

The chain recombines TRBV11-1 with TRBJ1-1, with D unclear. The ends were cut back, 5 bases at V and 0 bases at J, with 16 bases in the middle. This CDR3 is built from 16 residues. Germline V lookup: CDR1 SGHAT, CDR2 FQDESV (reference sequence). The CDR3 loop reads CASSQAQALMNTEAFF. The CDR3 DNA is TGTGCCAGCAGCCAGGCGCAAGCCTTAATGAACACTGAAGCTTTCTTT.

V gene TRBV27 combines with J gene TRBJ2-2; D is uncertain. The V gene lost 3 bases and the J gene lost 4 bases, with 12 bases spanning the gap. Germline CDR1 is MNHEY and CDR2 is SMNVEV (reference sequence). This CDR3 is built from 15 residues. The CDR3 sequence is CASSFPSTPTGELFF. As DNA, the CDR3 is TGTGCCAGCAGTTTTCCATCGACTCCCACCGGGGAGCTGTTTTTT.

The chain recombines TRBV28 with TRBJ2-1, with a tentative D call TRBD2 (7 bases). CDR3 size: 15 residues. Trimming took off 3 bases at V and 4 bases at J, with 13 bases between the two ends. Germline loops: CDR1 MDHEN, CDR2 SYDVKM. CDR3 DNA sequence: TGTGCCAGCAGTTTTCTGGAGGGGGGGTACAATGAGCAGTTCTTC. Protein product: CASSFLEGGYNEQFF.

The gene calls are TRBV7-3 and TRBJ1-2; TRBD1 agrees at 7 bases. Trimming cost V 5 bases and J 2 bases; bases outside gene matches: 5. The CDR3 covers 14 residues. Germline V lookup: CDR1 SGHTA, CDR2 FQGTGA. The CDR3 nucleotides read TGTGCCAGCAGCCCAGGGGGGCCAAACTATGGCTACACCTTC. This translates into CASSPGGPNYGYTF.

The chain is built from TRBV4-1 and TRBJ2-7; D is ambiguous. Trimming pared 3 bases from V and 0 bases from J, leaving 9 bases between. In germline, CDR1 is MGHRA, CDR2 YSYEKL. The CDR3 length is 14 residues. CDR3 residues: CASSHTGYSYEQYF. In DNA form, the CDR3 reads TGCGCCAGCAGCCACACCGGGTACTCCTACGAGCAGTACTTC.

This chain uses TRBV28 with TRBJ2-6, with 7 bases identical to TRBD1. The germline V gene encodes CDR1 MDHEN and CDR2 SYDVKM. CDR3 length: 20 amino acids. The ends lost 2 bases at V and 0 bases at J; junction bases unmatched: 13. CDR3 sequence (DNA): TGTGCCAGCAGTTTAGGCCACAGGGGCATAACCTACTCTGGGGCCAACGTCCTGACTTTC. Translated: CASSLGHRGITYSGANVLTF. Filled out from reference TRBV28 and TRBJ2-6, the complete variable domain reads DVKVTQSSRYLVKRTGEKVFLECVQDMDHENMFWYRQDPGLGLRLIYFSYDVKMKEKGDIPEGYSVSREKKERFSLILESASTNQTSMYLCASSLGHRGITYSGANVLTFGAGSRLTVL.

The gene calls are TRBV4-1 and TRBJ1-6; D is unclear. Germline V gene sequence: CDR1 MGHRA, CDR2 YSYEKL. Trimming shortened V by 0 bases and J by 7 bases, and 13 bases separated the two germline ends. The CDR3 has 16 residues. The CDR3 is CASSQDVPGRNSPLHF. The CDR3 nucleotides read TGCGCCAGCAGCCAAGATGTTCCGGGTAGGAATTCACCCCTCCACTTT.